This TCR beta chain is drawn from a study of spatial heterogeneity in lung cancer. Notes on this clonotype: This may arise from a read error, as a much more abundant clone is one base away.

Time point specified: sample taken at primary tumor resection. In each case, whole RNA from tumor, nontumor lung or frozen PBMC was sequenced unsorted. TCRdb re-derived calls from the 5' RACE reads in MiXCR, one entry per CDR3 protein. The data show tens of thousands of distinct CDR3 sequences, 8% to 9% seen once. The CDR3 loop spans 11 amino acids. Germline V lookup: CDR1 MNHEY, CDR2 SMNVEV (reference sequence). The rearrangement links TRBV27 to TRBJ2-3; D not certain. The sample was PBMCs, taken at surgery. The receptor was isolated from a female donor with early-stage non-small cell lung cancer. CDR3 residues: CASGYTDTRYF. The CDR3 nucleotides read TGTGCCAGCGGTTACACAGATACGCGGTATTTT.